This entry lists 20 T cell receptor beta chains sequenced from one sample in a study of blood T cells in healthy people across ages. It was with a sample-barcoded 5' primer and a J-beta primer mix that a second PCR of about 6 to 11 cycles was run. TCRdb fed the 5' RACE reads into MiXCR, producing one record per CDR3 protein. The top ten clones hold approximately 3.7% of a sample with hundreds of thousands of distinct CDR3 sequences, about 28% of them seen once. The data also belong to a second study, concerning T cells of mothers and their children.

Sequenced material: blood. The receptors were gathered from a boy aged 2 to 10 in good health.

The sample holds a few counts of this clonotype. The chain links TRBV3-1 to TRBJ2-1; 9 bases match TRBD2. Trimming at V came to 0 bases and at J to 9 bases, leaving 9 bases not matched to a gene. Per the germline V gene, CDR1 is LGHDT and CDR2 is YNNKEL (reference sequence). This CDR3 has 16 amino acids. This CDR3 reads CASSQDRTRGGTEQFF. The DNA for the CDR3 is TGTGCCAGCAGCCAAGATCGGACGCGGGGGGGCACTGAGCAGTTCTTC.

This clonotype has just a few counts. Relative to the germline gene, one junction end is altered; a read error may explain this. This chain connects TRBV2 to TRBJ1-2; 7 bases are a match to TRBD1. The germline V gene encodes CDR1 SNHLY and CDR2 FYNNEI. This CDR3 has 21 amino acids. The CDR3 reads CASSEEGWGTLQFQGGYGYTF. DNA for the CDR3: TGTGCCAGCAGTGAAGAAGGATGGGGGACACTACAATTCCAGGGGGGCTATGGTTACACCTTC.

The J gene is TRBJ2-5, the V gene TRBV4-2; D gene ambiguous. Trimming cost V 0 bases and J 5 bases, with 7 bases left between them. CDR3 size: 13 residues. CDR1 and CDR2 from the germline V gene are LGHNA and YNFKEQ. Here the CDR3 DNA reads TGTGCCAGCAGCCAAGATCGCACGGAGACCCAGTACTTC. It translates to CASSQDRTETQYF.

CDR3 DNA: TGCAGTGCTAGGGAACCGGGGACGAGTAATTCGGAAGAGACCCAGTACTTC. It specifies CSAREPGTSNSEETQYF. The chain is built from TRBV20-1 and TRBJ2-5; D possibly matches TRBD1 or TRBD2 (5 bases each). The length of the CDR3 is 17 residues. Between the trimmed V and J ends, which lost 3 bases and 3 bases, there was a span of 23 bases. The germline CDR1 and CDR2 sequences are DFQATT and SNEGSKA (reference sequence).

The rearrangement uses TRBV7-6 and TRBJ2-3; D gene ambiguous. This CDR3 contains 17 residues. Germline V gives CDR1 SGHVS, CDR2 FNYEAQ. Deletions cut 1 base from V and 1 base from J, with 15 bases between. The CDR3 protein is CASSLGQRVVGTDTQYF. As DNA, the CDR3 is TGTGCCAGCAGCTTAGGACAAAGGGTAGTTGGCACAGATACGCAGTATTTT.

The rearrangement joins TRBV15 to TRBJ2-1; no firm D call. This CDR3 spans 16 amino acids. The V and J ends lost 0 bases and 0 bases respectively, with 9 bases between them. Germline V gene data show CDR1 as LNHNV and CDR2 as YYDKDF (reference sequence). In DNA, the CDR3 is TGTGCCACCAGCAGAGATAAGGTCAGCTCCTACAATGAGCAGTTCTTC. Translating gives CATSRDKVSSYNEQFF.

There are a few counts of this clonotype. This chain uses TRBV5-1 with TRBJ2-5; D possibly corresponds to TRBD1 (6 bases). The DNA end lines up better with TRBJ2-7; the J call may be wrong. Germline V gives CDR1 SGHRS, CDR2 YFSETQ. The length of the CDR3 is 17 residues. The CDR3 coding sequence is TGCGCCAGCAGCTTGGGGCAGGGGACACTTCTATTTTACGAGCAGTACTTC. It specifies CASSLGQGTLLFYEQYF.

On this clonotype: Sequence at one end of the junction differs from germline and may be a read error. The chain carries TRBV7-2 and TRBJ2-5; 7 bases line up with TRBD2. Germline V gene lookup returns CDR1 SGHTA and CDR2 FQGNSA. This CDR3 is 12 amino acids long. This chain's CDR3 is CATSGLEETQYF. Written as DNA, the CDR3 is TGTGCCACCAGCGGACTAGAAGAGACCCAGTACTTC.

The chain's CDR3 is CASSLGVAGAGYNEQFF. DNA for the CDR3: TGTGCCAGCAGCTTAGGAGTGGCGGGGGCCGGATACAATGAGCAGTTCTTC. The rearrangement uses TRBV7-2 and TRBJ2-1, with TRBD2 as a possible D gene (7 bases). The CDR3 consists of 17 residues. From germline, CDR1 is SGHTA and CDR2 FQGNSA. The germline V and J ends were trimmed by 1 base and 4 bases, with 17 bases remaining between them.

The V and J genes are TRBV29-1 and TRBJ2-7; 8 bases map to TRBD1. There are 13 residues in the CDR3. Trimming at V came to 5 bases and at J to 5 bases, leaving 8 bases not matched to a gene. CDR1 SQVTM and CDR2 ANQGSEA come from the germline V gene. CDR3 sequence (DNA): TGCAGCGTTAGCGGACAGGGCGGCGACGAGCAGTACTTC. Translated: CSVSGQGGDEQYF.

This clonotype has only a few counts. The rearrangement links TRBV20-1 to TRBJ2-5, with D hard to call. The V gene lost 1 base and the J gene lost 9 bases, with 18 bases spanning the gap. CDR3 length equals 14 residues. From germline, CDR1 is DFQATT and CDR2 SNEGSKA (reference sequence). In DNA, the CDR3 is TGCAGTGCTAGAGCGCTCGAGATCTCGTGGGCCCAGTACTTC. It translates to CSARALEISWAQYF.

The J gene is TRBJ2-5, the V gene TRBV29-1; D is unclear. The J call may be incorrect, as the DNA end agrees better with TRBJ2-7. The CDR3 sequence is 14 residues long. Germline CDR1 and CDR2: SQVTM and ANQGSEA. CDR3 sequence: CSVESPSEVYEQYF. Written as DNA, the CDR3 is TGCAGCGTTGAATCGCCGAGTGAAGTCTACGAGCAGTACTTC.

The chain recombines TRBV5-1 with TRBJ2-6, with a tentative D call TRBD1 (6 bases). Germline lookup yields CDR1 SGHRS and CDR2 YFSETQ. Trimming left V 3 bases short and J 1 base short, with 11 bases between. The CDR3 sequence is 16 residues long. The CDR3 spells CASSSLQGSGANVLTF. In DNA form, the CDR3 reads TGCGCCAGCAGCTCACTACAGGGATCTGGGGCCAACGTCCTGACTTTC.

This clonotype was recorded at least ten times. This chain links TRBV29-1 with TRBJ2-5; 8 bases fit TRBD1. V lost 5 bases to trimming and J lost 4 bases; unmatched junction nucleotides: 6. Germline lookup yields CDR1 SQVTM and CDR2 ANQGSEA. This CDR3 is built from 13 residues. The CDR3 DNA follows: TGCAGCGTTCGAGGACAGGGCCGAGAGACCCAGTACTTC. Amino acid sequence: CSVRGQGRETQYF.

The chain joins TRBV9 to TRBJ2-3, with D perhaps TRBD1 or TRBD2 (5 bases each). The V end lost 0 bases, the J end lost 2 bases, and 19 bases lay between the germline ends. Germline loops: CDR1 SGDLS, CDR2 YYNGEE. The CDR3 is 18 residues long. The CDR3 bases are TGTGCCAGCAGCGTAGGGGTTTTAGTTGCTGGGACCACAGATACGCAGTATTTT. Residues: CASSVGVLVAGTTDTQYF.

The chain carries TRBV27 and TRBJ1-4; D is unclear. Per the germline V gene, CDR1 is MNHEY and CDR2 is SMNVEV (reference sequence). The length of the CDR3 is 13 residues. V was clipped by 6 bases and J by 7 bases, with 12 bases between them. The CDR3 DNA sequence: TGTGCCAGCAGCCACGGTGGTCTTGAAAAACTGTTTTTT. This sequence encodes CASSHGGLEKLFF.

The rearrangement links TRBV7-9 to TRBJ1-1; D may be TRBD1 (5 bases). The CDR3 has 15 amino acids. Trimming pared 1 base from V and 0 bases from J, leaving 9 bases between. The germline CDR1 and CDR2 sequences are SEHNR and FQNEAQ (reference sequence). The DNA for the CDR3 is TGTGCCAGCAGCTTAGGGGCCAGGGTGAACACTGAAGCTTTCTTT. Translation gives CASSLGARVNTEAFF. Full variable domain (missing parts from reference TRBV7-9 and TRBJ1-1): DTGVSQNPRHKITKRGQNVTFRCDPISEHNRLYWYRQTLGQGPEFLTYFQNEAQLEKSRLLSDRFSAERPKGSFSTLEIQRTEQGDSAMYLCASSLGARVNTEAFFGQGTRLTVV.

The gene calls are TRBV20-1 and TRBJ1-6; 7 nucleotides align to TRBD1. CDR1 DFQATT and CDR2 SNEGSKA come from the germline V gene (reference sequence). This CDR3 has 15 amino acids. Losses at the gene ends were 4 bases for V and 7 bases for J; bases not matched to a gene: 10. DNA of the CDR3: TGCAGTGCTAACAGGGGTCATCTCCTCAATTCACCCCTCCACTTT. Translating gives CSANRGHLLNSPLHF.

V gene TRBV5-1 combines with J gene TRBJ2-4, with D possibly matching TRBD1 (6 bases). Trimming took off 6 bases at V and 8 bases at J, with 21 bases between the two ends. The length of the CDR3 is 15 residues. Germline loops: CDR1 SGHRS, CDR2 YFSETQ. CDR3 nucleotide sequence: TGCGCCAGCACCGAGGGACAACCTAATAGGGACATTCAGTACTTC. Its translation is CASTEGQPNRDIQYF.

This clonotype was counted a few times. The CDR3 coding sequence is TGTGCCAGCAGCAATAGCAATCAGCCCCAGCATTTT. Residues: CASSNSNQPQHF. The gene calls are TRBV12-3 or TRBV12-4 and TRBJ1-5; unclear D gene. The CDR3 loop spans 12 amino acids. Trimming left V 6 bases short and J 0 bases short, with 3 bases between.